The 21 T cell receptor beta chains below all came from one sample that was sequenced in a study of shared clonotypes between healthy human individuals. Produced via immunoSEQ multiplex PCR; TCRdb's table is partial and in-frame only. The sample contains 530,000 or so clones, approximately 79% of which appear only once. The sequenced sample was PBMCs. These receptors were obtained from a woman aged 40 to 55 in good health. Some clones in this sample may be carry-over from other donors' samples.

This clone was seen a few times. The chain is built from TRBV7-2 and TRBJ2-7; perhaps TRBD2 as D (6 bases). The V end lost 2 bases, the J end lost 4 bases, and 15 bases lay between the germline ends. In germline, CDR1 is SGHTA, CDR2 FQGNSA. The CDR3 contains 15 residues. DNA of the CDR3: TGTGCCAGCAGCTTATTTGGAGGGAGACGATACGAGCAGTACTTC. This gives the protein CASSLFGGRRYEQYF.

The gene calls are TRBV15 and TRBJ1-3, with TRBD1 matching 7 bases. CDR3 size: 16 residues. V was clipped by 2 bases and J by 4 bases; unmatched bases: 8. The germline V gene has CDR1 LNHNV and CDR2 YYDKDF (reference sequence). The CDR3 DNA is TGTGCCACCAGCAGAACGACAGGGCTGAGGGGAAACACCATATATTTT. Translation gives CATSRTTGLRGNTIYF.

The rearrangement links TRBV19 to TRBJ2-7, with TRBD1 identical over 9 bases. Germline values: CDR1 LNHDA, CDR2 SQIVND (reference sequence). CDR3 length: 14 residues. Germline trimming cut 5 bases from V and 7 bases from J; bases unmatched to any gene: 9. In DNA form, the CDR3 reads TGTGCCAGTAGTTCGAGACAGGGGGTACAAGAGCAGTACTTC. This codes for CASSSRQGVQEQYF.

This rearrangement joins TRBV11-3 to TRBJ2-2; TRBD1 might be the D (5 bases). The CDR3 is 13 residues long. V was trimmed by 8 bases and J by 0 bases, leaving 7 bases between them. Germline V gene lookup returns CDR1 SGHNT and CDR2 YENEEA. CDR3 in DNA: TGTGCCAGCCGCAGGGCGAACACCGGGGAGCTGTTTTTT. It translates to CASRRANTGELFF.

The chain uses TRBV2 and TRBJ1-5; TRBD1 aligns across 10 bases. The CDR3 totals 16 residues. V lost 7 bases to trimming and J lost 5 bases; unmatched junction nucleotides: 11. In germline, CDR1 is SNHLY, CDR2 FYNNEI. The chain's CDR3 is CASMWDRGNPDQPQHF. CDR3 sequence (DNA): TGTGCCAGCATGTGGGACAGGGGAAACCCCGATCAGCCCCAGCATTTT.

This chain uses TRBV19 with TRBJ2-5; D ambiguous. V dropped 1 base and J dropped 4 bases, with 7 bases sitting between them. Germline V lookup: CDR1 LNHDA, CDR2 SQIVND (reference sequence). The CDR3 is made up of 13 amino acids. The DNA for the CDR3 is TGTGCCAGTAGTATAGCGGACGGAGAGACCCAGTACTTC. Protein sequence: CASSIADGETQYF.

V is TRBV11-3 and J is TRBJ1-5; D is unresolved. Trimming took off 2 bases at V and 6 bases at J, with 17 bases between the two ends. CDR1 is SGHNT and CDR2 is YENEEA in the germline V gene. The CDR3 sequence is 16 residues long. CDR3 bases: TGTGCCAGCAGCTTAAACCCCCGTCTAGCCGGTCAGCCCCAGCATTTT. Protein: CASSLNPRLAGQPQHF.

The chain uses TRBV7-6 and TRBJ2-1; weak D call: TRBD1 (5 bases). The CDR3 sequence is 14 residues long. V was pared by 2 bases and J by 4 bases, with 9 bases between. Germline assignment: CDR1 SGHVS and CDR2 FNYEAQ. CDR3 residues: CASSLIGDYNEQFF. Here the CDR3 DNA reads TGTGCCAGCAGCTTAATAGGGGATTACAATGAGCAGTTCTTC.

The V and J genes are TRBV7-8 and TRBJ2-7, with a possible D match to TRBD1 (5 bases). V lost 5 bases to trimming and J lost 0 bases, with 11 bases between them. This CDR3 has 14 amino acids. In germline, CDR1 is SGHVS, CDR2 FQNEAQ. DNA of the CDR3: TGTGCCAGCAGCGCACAGGAGACCTCCTACGAGCAGTACTTC. It encodes CASSAQETSYEQYF.

The V gene is TRBV27, the J gene TRBJ2-2; D is ambiguous. Trimming left V 1 base short and J 2 bases short, with 8 bases between. Germline V gives CDR1 MNHEY, CDR2 SMNVEV (reference sequence). This CDR3 comprises 15 residues. The CDR3 loop is CASSLFDPNTGELFF. The CDR3 DNA follows: TGTGCCAGCAGTTTATTTGACCCTAACACCGGGGAGCTGTTTTTT.

The chain is built from TRBV19 and TRBJ2-5; no definite D call. The CDR3 contains 13 residues. Germline CDR1 reads LNHDA; CDR2 reads SQIVND (reference sequence). Trimming stripped 3 bases from V and 4 bases from J, with 9 bases between. This CDR3 reads CASSIGDSETQYF. In DNA form, the CDR3 reads TGTGCCAGTAGTATTGGGGATTCAGAGACCCAGTACTTC.

The gene calls are TRBV28 and TRBJ2-7; 10 nucleotides align to TRBD2. Germline V gene lookup returns CDR1 MDHEN and CDR2 SYDVKM. The CDR3 has 15 amino acids. V was clipped by 2 bases and J by 3 bases; unmatched bases: 4. CDR3 protein: CASSLLAGVSYEQYF. CDR3 in DNA: TGTGCCAGCAGTTTACTAGCGGGAGTTAGCTACGAGCAGTACTTC. The variable domain in full, with the rest retrieved from reference TRBV28 and TRBJ2-7, is DVKVTQSSRYLVKRTGEKVFLECVQDMDHENMFWYRQDPGLGLRLIYFSYDVKMKEKGDIPEGYSVSREKKERFSLILESASTNQTSMYLCASSLLAGVSYEQYFGPGTRLTVT.

V and J are TRBV5-1 and TRBJ2-7, with TRBD1 as a possible D gene (5 bases). The CDR3 is made up of 16 amino acids. Per the germline V gene, CDR1 is SGHRS and CDR2 is YFSETQ. Trimming left V 0 bases short and J 0 bases short, with 13 bases between. DNA of the CDR3: TGCGCCAGCAGCTTGGGGGGTTCAGGGTCCTCCTACGAGCAGTACTTC. Amino acids: CASSLGGSGSSYEQYF.

The chain combines TRBV27 with TRBJ2-5; a weak D match, TRBD2 (7 bases). V dropped 4 bases and J dropped 5 bases, with 20 bases sitting between them. This CDR3 has 16 residues. Germline CDR1 and CDR2: MNHEY and SMNVEV (reference sequence). The CDR3, as DNA: TGTGCCAGCAGTTCAGGCGGGGGTTGGGGGCGGGAGACCCAGTACTTC. Translation: CASSSGGGWGRETQYF.

The chain employs TRBV28 and TRBJ2-2; TRBD2 might be the D (6 bases). CDR3 length equals 15 residues. V was pared by 5 bases and J by 3 bases, with 13 bases between. Germline CDR1 MDHEN, CDR2 SYDVKM. CDR3 sequence (DNA): TGTGCCAGCAGTACGCGGACTACATACACCGGGGAGCTGTTTTTT. Protein sequence: CASSTRTTYTGELFF.

The gene calls are TRBV28 and TRBJ2-5; 7 positions agree with TRBD2. Germline trimming cut 11 bases from V and 2 bases from J; bases unmatched to any gene: 8. The CDR3 has 13 residues. CDR1 is MDHEN and CDR2 is SYDVKM in the germline V gene. The CDR3 region is CAWGRGRQETQYF. The CDR3 nucleotides are TGTGCCTGGGGGAGGGGCAGACAAGAGACCCAGTACTTC.

The chain joins TRBV5-4 to TRBJ1-1; D remains unclear. Germline lookup yields CDR1 SGHNT and CDR2 YYREEE (reference sequence). The CDR3 loop spans 17 amino acids. V was trimmed by 4 bases and J by 1 base, leaving 20 bases between them. CDR3 bases: TGTGCCAGCAGCCGAAGCCCAGTCACCCGATCGAACACTGAAGCTTTCTTT. Translation: CASSRSPVTRSNTEAFF.

The V and J genes are TRBV30 and TRBJ2-1, with a possible D match to TRBD1 (6 bases). Trimming removed 3 bases at V and 0 bases at J, with 18 bases between. Per the germline V gene, CDR1 is GTSNPN and CDR2 is SVGIG (reference sequence). CDR3 length: 17 residues. CDR3 DNA sequence: TGTGCCTGGAGCGGACGTCTGGACAGACGCTCCTACAATGAGCAGTTCTTC. Translating gives CAWSGRLDRRSYNEQFF.

The CDR3 nucleotides are TGTGCCAGCAGTTTCGGGGGAGGGCCTCGTGAGACCCAGTACTTC. Its protein is CASSFGGGPRETQYF. V is TRBV27 and J is TRBJ2-5; TRBD2 matches 7 bases. V lost 3 bases and J lost 5; bases outside the gene matches: 9. Germline lookup yields CDR1 MNHEY and CDR2 SMNVEV (reference sequence). The CDR3 extends over 15 amino acids.

The V call is TRBV7-3, the J call TRBJ2-1; no reliable D call. The CDR3 totals 13 residues. The germline V gene has CDR1 SGHTA and CDR2 FQGTGA. V lost 3 bases and J 6 bases, leaving 9 bases between the germline ends. CDR3 amino acids: CASSFGPFNEQFF. CDR3 nucleotides: TGTGCCAGCAGCTTCGGACCCTTCAATGAGCAGTTCTTC.

This clone was picked up a small number of times. This rearrangement joins TRBV6-4 to TRBJ1-2; D gene ambiguous. The ends were cut back, 5 bases at V and 4 bases at J, with 2 bases in the middle. This CDR3 contains 10 residues. The germline V gene has CDR1 MRHNA and CDR2 SNTAGT. The CDR3 bases are TGTGCCAGCAGTTCCTATGGCTACACCTTC. Residues: CASSSYGYTF.